The 26 T cell receptor beta chains below were found in one sample sequenced in a study of T-cell memory formation after mild COVID-19. TCRdb reprocessed the 5' RACE reads with MiXCR, giving one entry per CDR3 protein. The data contain about 140,000 distinct CDR3 sequences, 11% to 15% of them singletons. The specimen sequenced was PBMCs or a T cell subset sorted from them (not recorded which). The source is an adult woman who had mild COVID-19 (a few samples of this study predate the infection). Cell type and time point are not known.

The chain combines TRBV12-3 or TRBV12-4 with TRBJ2-2, with D perhaps assigned TRBD1 or TRBD2 (6 bases each). This CDR3 spans 12 amino acids. Trimming left V 4 bases short and J 10 bases short, with 10 bases between. The CDR3 bases are TGTGCCAGCAGTTCGGGGGCCTCGGAGCTGTTTTTT. Translating gives CASSSGASELFF.

The V call is TRBV3-1, the J call TRBJ2-5; 13 bases map to TRBD2. V lost 6 bases, J lost 4 bases, and 8 bases stayed unmatched. CDR1 is LGHDT, CDR2 YNNKEL, per germline (reference sequence). This CDR3 contains 16 residues. The CDR3 reads CASSRRLAGGSETQYF. The CDR3, as DNA: TGTGCCAGCAGTCGAAGACTAGCGGGAGGCTCAGAGACCCAGTACTTC.

This clonotype was seen only a few times. V usage is TRBV19 and J usage is TRBJ1-1, with D possibly being TRBD1 (5 bases). The CDR3 runs to 13 residues. Germline assignment: CDR1 LNHDA and CDR2 SQIVND (reference sequence). V was clipped by 6 bases and J by 1 base, with 9 bases between them. CDR3 nucleotide sequence: TGTGCCAGTAGAGCAGGGAGGAACACTGAAGCTTTCTTT. This encodes CASRAGRNTEAFF.

This clonotype was seen many times. The chain is built from TRBV4-1 and TRBJ2-1; 7 bases are a match to TRBD1. There are 15 residues in the CDR3. Germline trimming cut 4 bases from V and 0 bases from J; bases unmatched to any gene: 3. Germline assignment: CDR1 MGHRA and CDR2 YSYEKL. CDR3 in DNA: TGCGCCAGCAGCCCGGGACAGAGCTCCTACAATGAGCAGTTCTTC. It specifies CASSPGQSSYNEQFF.

V and J are TRBV27 and TRBJ2-7, with TRBD2 identical over 10 bases. Germline values: CDR1 MNHEY, CDR2 SMNVEV (reference sequence). There are 16 residues in the CDR3. Trimming at V came to 0 bases and at J to 3 bases, leaving 5 bases not matched to a gene. CDR3 in DNA: TGTGCCAGCAGTTTATCGAGGCTAGCGGGAGTCTACGAGCAGTACTTC. It codes for CASSLSRLAGVYEQYF.

The V call is TRBV2, the J call TRBJ2-1; 9 bases match TRBD2. The germline V gene has CDR1 SNHLY and CDR2 FYNNEI. Germline trimming cut 8 bases from V and 2 bases from J; bases unmatched to any gene: 4. The CDR3 loop spans 14 amino acids. The CDR3 sequence: CASVREGPYNEQFF. In DNA, the CDR3 is TGTGCCAGCGTGCGGGAGGGCCCCTACAATGAGCAGTTCTTC.

The J gene is TRBJ2-7, the V gene TRBV29-1; 11 nucleotides line up with TRBD1. Germline loops: CDR1 SQVTM, CDR2 ANQGSEA. V shed 4 bases, J shed 1 base, and the junction held 3 bases outside the gene matches. The CDR3 consists of 14 residues. CDR3 in amino acids: CSVVGQGESYEQYF. The DNA for the CDR3 is TGCAGCGTTGTGGGACAGGGGGAATCCTACGAGCAGTACTTC.

CDR3 DNA: TGTGCCAGCAGTCCGCAGCGGGGAGAGGGGGAGCTGTTTTTT. Protein: CASSPQRGEGELFF. V gene TRBV6-6 combines with J gene TRBJ2-2, with 7 bases fitting TRBD2. This CDR3 spans 14 amino acids. Germline V lookup: CDR1 MNHNY, CDR2 SVGAGI (reference sequence). The V and J ends lost 5 bases and 8 bases, in that order; junction bases with no gene match: 8.

CDR3 sequence: CASSQDIGLYNEQFF. CDR3 in DNA: TGCGCCAGCAGCCAAGATATCGGACTCTACAATGAGCAGTTCTTC. The chain couples TRBV4-3 to TRBJ2-1, with D perhaps matching TRBD2 (5 bases). The CDR3 length is 15 residues. Between the trimmed V and J ends, which lost 0 bases and 3 bases, there was a span of 9 bases. In germline, CDR1 is LGHNA, CDR2 YSLEER.

The rearrangement joins TRBV13 to TRBJ2-7; the D gene could be TRBD1 or TRBD2 (6 bases each). Germline values: CDR1 PRHDT, CDR2 FYEKMQ (reference sequence). This CDR3 has 14 amino acids. Between the trimmed V and J ends, which lost 1 base and 3 bases, there was a span of 10 bases. Here the CDR3 DNA reads TGTGCCAGCAGCTTAGACGGGGGCAGCTACGAGCAGTACTTC. Translating gives CASSLDGGSYEQYF. The full variable domain, in which reference TRBV13 and TRBJ2-7 provide the parts outside the CDR3, is AAGVIQSPRHLIKEKRETATLKCYPIPRHDTVYWYQQGPGQDPQFLISFYEKMQSDKGSIPDRFSAQQFSDYHSELNMSSLELGDSALYFCASSLDGGSYEQYFGPGTRLTVT.

This clonotype was seen a few times. The CDR3 coding sequence is TGTGCCAGCAGCTTTTATGACAGAGGGGCTTTCTTT. It specifies CASSFYDRGAFF. The chain has TRBV5-6 and TRBJ1-1, with D perhaps matching TRBD1 (5 bases). Trimming cost V 2 bases and J 11 bases, with 13 bases left between them. This CDR3 has 12 residues. CDR1 is SGHDT, CDR2 YYEEEE, per germline.

The genes are TRBV7-6 and TRBJ2-7; 7 positions match TRBD2. The CDR3 consists of 14 residues. The V gene's germline CDR1 is SGHVS and CDR2 FNYEAQ. V shed 5 bases and J 3 bases; nucleotides not matched to a gene: 7. This CDR3 is CASSPGAGDYEQYF. As DNA, the CDR3 is TGTGCCAGCAGCCCCGGGGCGGGGGACTACGAGCAGTACTTC.

This clonotype came up a few times. This chain connects TRBV3-1 to TRBJ2-1; 8 bases fit TRBD2. Trimming cost V 0 bases and J 6 bases; bases outside gene matches: 10. The CDR3 runs 17 residues. Germline CDR1 and CDR2: LGHDT and YNNKEL (reference sequence). The CDR3 spells CASSQEFQRGRPNEQFF. DNA of the CDR3: TGTGCCAGCAGCCAAGAATTTCAGCGGGGGAGACCCAATGAGCAGTTCTTC.

This clonotype was counted only a few times. The chain has TRBV9 and TRBJ1-6, with 9 bases identical to TRBD1. Germline V gives CDR1 SGDLS, CDR2 YYNGEE. There are 14 residues in the CDR3. Trimming at V came to 4 bases and at J to 7 bases, leaving 3 bases not matched to a gene. In nucleotides, the CDR3 is TGTGCCAGCAGCTCCGGGACAGGGAATTCACCCCTCCACTTT. As protein: CASSSGTGNSPLHF.

Note on this clonotype: One end of the junction is discordant with germline, which a read error may explain. The chain has TRBV7-7 and TRBJ2-1; 10 bases align to TRBD2. The CDR3 is 17 residues long. Per the germline V gene, CDR1 is SSHAT and CDR2 is FNYEAQ (reference sequence). The CDR3 DNA reads as TGTGCTAGCAGCTTAACCCCAGGACTAGCGGCCGACAATGAGCAGTTCTTC. Amino acids: CASSLTPGLAADNEQFF. Drawing the rest from reference TRBV7-7 and TRBJ2-1, the complete variable domain is GAGVSQSPRYKVTKRGQDVTLRCDPISSHATLYWYQQALGQGPEFLTYFNYEAQPDKSGLPSDRFSAERPEGSISTLTIQRTEQRDSAMYRCASSLTPGLAADNEQFFGPGTRLTVL.

V usage is TRBV4-3 and J usage is TRBJ2-7, with D maybe TRBD1 (6 bases). V was clipped by 0 bases and J by 7 bases, with 16 bases between them. Germline V lookup: CDR1 LGHNA, CDR2 YSLEER. CDR3 length equals 15 residues. DNA for the CDR3: TGCGCCAGCAGCCAAGATTGGGGCAGGGGCGGGGAGCAGTACTTC. Amino acid sequence: CASSQDWGRGGEQYF.

The CDR3, as DNA: TGTGCCAGCAGCTTCAGGATCACCGGGGAGCTGTTTTTT. Translation: CASSFRITGELFF. V and J are TRBV7-9 and TRBJ2-2; no clear D gene. Germline V lookup: CDR1 SEHNR, CDR2 FQNEAQ (reference sequence). The CDR3 extends over 13 amino acids. Trimming left V 3 bases short and J 4 bases short, with 6 bases between.

In its sample, this clonotype was seen a few times. The chain joins TRBV7-9 to TRBJ2-7; 10 bases agree with TRBD1. After removal of 5 bases from V and 6 bases from J, the junction contained 4 bases not matched to a gene. The CDR3 spans 13 residues. The germline V gene has CDR1 SEHNR and CDR2 FQNEAQ (reference sequence). The CDR3 DNA reads TGTGCCAGCAGCCCCCGGGACAGGGGCGAGCAGTACTTC. Residues: CASSPRDRGEQYF.

J is TRBJ1-2 and V is TRBV15; 7 nucleotides match TRBD1. The germline CDR1 and CDR2 sequences are LNHNV and YYDKDF (reference sequence). V was pared by 5 bases and J by 6 bases, with 12 bases of the junction left unmatched. The CDR3 is 15 amino acids. CDR3 nucleotides: TGTGCCACCAGCCAAACCCCATCGACAGGGAATGGCTACACCTTC. This gives the protein CATSQTPSTGNGYTF.

The sample holds many counts of this clonotype. The gene calls are TRBV27 and TRBJ2-1, with 11 bases aligning to TRBD1. Losses at the gene ends were 2 bases for V and 3 bases for J; bases not matched to a gene: 0. The CDR3 is 15 amino acids. CDR1 is MNHEY, CDR2 SMNVEV, per germline (reference sequence). The CDR3 here is CASSLGTGGYNEQFF. CDR3 coding DNA: TGTGCCAGCAGTTTAGGGACAGGGGGCTACAATGAGCAGTTCTTC.

This clonotype was counted many times. The chain uses TRBV4-1 and TRBJ2-2, with TRBD1 matching 7 bases. CDR1 and CDR2 (germline): MGHRA, YSYEKL. There are 15 residues in the CDR3. V gave up 2 bases and J gave up 3 bases; unmatched junction bases: 3. As DNA, the CDR3 is TGCGCCAGCAGCCAACCACAGGGGTACACCGGGGAGCTGTTTTTT. Translating gives CASSQPQGYTGELFF.

This clonotype was seen a handful of times. The chain carries TRBV12-3 or TRBV12-4 and TRBJ2-1, with D possibly being TRBD2 (5 bases). The V and J ends lost 3 bases and 9 bases respectively, with 15 bases between them. The length of the CDR3 is 14 residues. CDR3 bases: TGTGCCAGCAGTTTCGAGGGTGGATTGGGTGAGCAGTTCTTC. This gives the protein CASSFEGGLGEQFF.

The chain links TRBV5-1 to TRBJ2-3; D is uncertain. Trimming stripped 1 base from V and 7 bases from J, with 10 bases between. The CDR3 extends over 13 amino acids. Germline V gene sequence: CDR1 SGHRS, CDR2 YFSETQ. The CDR3 bases are TGCGCCAGCAGCTTGTATGTTGGTAATACGCAGTATTTT. Protein product: CASSLYVGNTQYF.

The chain couples TRBV7-6 to TRBJ1-2, with 7 bases identical to TRBD1. CDR1 is SGHVS, CDR2 FNYEAQ, per germline. The CDR3 runs 14 residues. Trimming at V came to 5 bases and at J to 4 bases, leaving 7 bases not matched to a gene. In DNA form, the CDR3 reads TGTGCCAGCAGCGCCCCAGGGGGTGCCTATGGCTACACCTTC. Translated: CASSAPGGAYGYTF.

This clonotype turned up a few times. The V and J genes are TRBV12-3 or TRBV12-4 and TRBJ1-1, with D tentatively TRBD1 (5 bases). CDR3 length: 13 amino acids. Trimming pared 6 bases from V and 5 bases from J, leaving 13 bases between. The CDR3 loop reads CASSPVGVTEAFF. CDR3 DNA: TGTGCCAGCAGCCCGGTAGGGGTTACTGAAGCTTTCTTT.

The chain links TRBV5-1 to TRBJ2-7; D is possibly TRBD1 or TRBD2 (6 bases each). Between the trimmed V and J ends, which lost 5 bases and 6 bases, there was a span of 18 bases. The CDR3 spans 14 residues. The germline V gene has CDR1 SGHRS and CDR2 YFSETQ. This CDR3 is CASRYPTQGGEQYF. The CDR3 nucleotides are TGCGCCAGCAGATACCCCACACAGGGAGGCGAGCAGTACTTC.